The 23 T cell receptor beta chains below all came from one sample that was sequenced in a study of CD8+ T cells in alopecia areata. Reverse transcription of extracted RNA yielded cDNA, which provided the sequencing template. TCRdb's table, derived via immunoSEQ multiplex PCR, lists solely in-frame clones and lacks some. The sample gives 100,000 to 150,000 clones, 58% of which show up once; around 30% is in the top ten. Treatment of the sample: oral pan-JAK inhibitor, 5-10 mg twice daily. The source was CD8+ T cells sorted from blood, collected at week 4, from a patient treated with tofacitinib. The receptors here all came from a human donor with alopecia areata.

This sequence joins TRBV28 and TRBJ2-2; a possible D gene is TRBD1 (5 bases). The germline V and J ends were trimmed by 7 bases and 2 bases, with 23 bases remaining between them. Germline assignment: CDR1 MDHEN and CDR2 SYDVKM. The CDR3 totals 18 residues. In DNA form, the CDR3 reads TGTGCCAGCAAAGGGCTCACGGACCAGGGAAGCAACACCGGGGAGCTGTTTTTT. Its translation is CASKGLTDQGSNTGELFF.

This chain connects TRBV27 to TRBJ2-1; TRBD2 agrees at 11 bases. This CDR3 region has 14 residues. With V trimmed by 6 bases and J by 9 bases, 7 bases remained unmatched. Germline V CDR1 and CDR2: MNHEY, SMNVEV (reference sequence). This CDR3 is CASRVAGGPVEQFF. In DNA, the CDR3 is TGTGCCAGCAGGGTAGCGGGGGGGCCGGTTGAGCAGTTCTTC.

V gene TRBV4-2 combines with J gene TRBJ2-7, with D unclear. Trimming cost V 0 bases and J 1 base, with 7 bases left between them. The CDR3 consists of 14 residues. CDR1 and CDR2 (germline): LGHNA, YNFKEQ. The CDR3 spells CASSQERLSYEQYF. In DNA, the CDR3 is TGTGCCAGCAGCCAAGAAAGGTTATCCTACGAGCAGTACTTC.

V is TRBV27 and J is TRBJ2-7, with 10 bases lining up with TRBD2. Germline loops: CDR1 MNHEY, CDR2 SMNVEV (reference sequence). This CDR3 spans 16 amino acids. Trimming at V came to 5 bases and at J to 2 bases, leaving 9 bases not matched to a gene. CDR3 loop: CASSPVWTSGTYEQYF. CDR3 bases: TGTGCCAGCAGTCCAGTCTGGACTAGCGGTACCTACGAGCAGTACTTC.

This clone was observed a few times. The genes are TRBV30 and TRBJ1-2, with unresolved D. There are 9 residues in the CDR3. V was clipped by 5 bases and J by 8 bases, with 6 bases between them. CDR1 is GTSNPN and CDR2 is SVGIG in the germline V gene (reference sequence). The CDR3 is CAWGPGYTF. The CDR3 coding sequence is TGTGCCTGGGGGCCGGGCTACACCTTC.

This clone occurred a few times. The chain couples TRBV20-1 to TRBJ2-1; unclear D gene. The CDR3 consists of 11 residues. Per the germline V gene, CDR1 is DFQATT and CDR2 is SNEGSKA (reference sequence). V shed 2 bases and J shed 12 bases, with 11 bases lying between them. This chain's CDR3 is CSARPGPGQFF. CDR3 sequence (DNA): TGCAGTGCTAGACCCGGACCTGGGCAGTTCTTC.

V is TRBV7-2 and J is TRBJ2-7; a weak D match, TRBD1 (6 bases). Trimming cost V 5 bases and J 5 bases, with 16 bases left between them. This CDR3 contains 14 residues. Per the germline V gene, CDR1 is SGHTA and CDR2 is FQGNSA. The CDR3 region has the DNA TGTGCCAGCAGCACACACAGGGAGAACGACGAGCAGTACTTC. Its protein is CASSTHRENDEQYF.

This sequence joins TRBV7-6 and TRBJ2-7; 7 bases align to TRBD1. The CDR3 loop spans 14 amino acids. The J segment lost 0 bases and the V segment lost 2 bases, leaving 1 base of the junction unmatched. Looked up from germline, CDR1 is SGHVS and CDR2 is FNYEAQ. DNA for the CDR3: TGTGCCAGCAGCTTACGACAGGGCTCCTACGAGCAGTACTTC. It yields the protein CASSLRQGSYEQYF.

This clone was seen a few times. V is TRBV7-9 and J is TRBJ2-1; the D gene could be TRBD1 or TRBD2 (5 bases each). Germline loops: CDR1 SEHNR, CDR2 FQNEAQ (reference sequence). Trimming removed 2 bases from V and 2 bases from J, with 10 bases in between. CDR3 length: 15 residues. The CDR3 DNA reads as TGTGCCAGCAGCTTAAAAAGGGACCCCTACAATGAGCAGTTCTTC. Its protein product is CASSLKRDPYNEQFF.

Here the CDR3 reads CASSQPTGVSYNEQFF. The CDR3 region has the DNA TGCGCCAGCAGCCAGCCGACAGGGGTCTCCTACAATGAGCAGTTCTTC. The chain has TRBV4-1 and TRBJ2-1; 8 bases agree with TRBD1. This CDR3 has 16 amino acids. From germline, CDR1 is MGHRA and CDR2 YSYEKL. After removal of 3 bases from V and 0 bases from J, the junction contained 4 bases not matched to a gene.

This clone was counted between two and nine times. The V gene is TRBV7-9, the J gene TRBJ2-2, with 11 nucleotides matching TRBD1. With V trimmed by 3 bases and J by 0 bases, 3 bases remained unmatched. The CDR3 length is 17 residues. Per the germline V gene, CDR1 is SEHNR and CDR2 is FQNEAQ (reference sequence). The CDR3 reads CASSLWTGGSNTGELFF. The CDR3 coding sequence is TGTGCCAGCAGCTTGTGGACAGGGGGCTCGAACACCGGGGAGCTGTTTTTT.

The CDR3 DNA sequence: TGTGCCAGCAGCGTAGAGGGGACGAACAATCAGCCCCAGCATTTT. Amino acids: CASSVEGTNNQPQHF. The J gene is TRBJ1-5, the V gene TRBV9; a weak D match, TRBD1 (5 bases). The CDR3 runs to 15 residues. Trimming cost V 0 bases and J 3 bases, with 10 bases left between them. CDR1 SGDLS and CDR2 YYNGEE come from the germline V gene. The entire variable domain, with the rest obtained from reference TRBV9 and TRBJ1-5, is as follows: DSGVTQTPKHLITATGQRVTLRCSPRSGDLSVYWYQQSLDQGLQFLIQYYNGEERAKGNILERFSAQQFPDLHSELNLSSLELGDSALYFCASSVEGTNNQPQHFGDGTRLSIL.

This clone was counted a single time. This sequence joins TRBV30 and TRBJ1-2; no clear D gene. Germline lookup yields CDR1 GTSNPN and CDR2 SVGIG (reference sequence). The CDR3 extends over 8 amino acids. The V end lost 4 bases, the J end lost 11 bases, and 5 bases lay between the germline ends. CDR3 region: CAWNQYTF. The CDR3 DNA reads TGTGCCTGGAACCAGTACACCTTC.

The V gene is TRBV5-1, the J gene TRBJ1-5, with 9 bases lining up with TRBD1. CDR3 size: 18 residues. V shed 0 bases and J 4 bases; nucleotides not matched to a gene: 11. CDR1 and CDR2 (germline): SGHRS, YFSETQ. The CDR3 coding sequence is TGCGCCAGCAGCTTGGGTCCCAAGGGGACAGGGCTGAATCAGCCCCAGCATTTT. Amino acids: CASSLGPKGTGLNQPQHF. The full variable domain, its missing parts supplied by reference TRBV5-1 and TRBJ1-5, is KAGVTQTPRYLIKTRGQQVTLSCSPISGHRSVSWYQQTPGQGLQFLFEYFSETQRNKGNFPGRFSGRQFSNSRSEMNVSTLELGDSALYLCASSLGPKGTGLNQPQHFGDGTRLSIL.

This clone showed up just a few times. J is TRBJ2-3 and V is TRBV2; 7 bases fit TRBD2. V lost 7 bases and J lost 3; bases outside the gene matches: 16. Germline CDR1 SNHLY, CDR2 FYNNEI. The CDR3 contains 17 residues. In nucleotides, the CDR3 is TGTGCCAGCAACGCCCGGGAGGAAGCCCTGGGGACAGATACGCAGTATTTT. Its protein is CASNAREEALGTDTQYF.

The rearrangement uses TRBV7-9 and TRBJ2-7, with 7 bases lining up with TRBD2. CDR3 length: 15 residues. Losses at the gene ends were 7 bases for V and 5 bases for J; bases not matched to a gene: 14. CDR1 SEHNR and CDR2 FQNEAQ come from the germline V gene (reference sequence). CDR3 loop: CASTEGGTRGDEQYF. The CDR3 DNA sequence: TGTGCCAGCACAGAGGGCGGAACACGGGGGGACGAGCAGTACTTC.

Notes on this clone: One end of the junction varies from germline; a read error may be responsible. The chain joins TRBV6-5 to TRBJ1-5; D may be TRBD1 (6 bases). Per the germline V gene, CDR1 is MNHEY and CDR2 is SVGAGI. The CDR3 runs 14 residues. The CDR3 region is CASRKQGSGQPQHF. The CDR3 DNA sequence: TGCGCCAGCAGGAAGCAGGGGTCGGGGCAGCCCCAGCATTTT.

The CDR3 coding sequence is TGCAGCGTTGAACGAGGGGATCGCTACGAGCAGTACTTC. Amino acids: CSVERGDRYEQYF. This chain links TRBV29-1 with TRBJ2-7; D is perhaps TRBD1 or TRBD2 (5 bases each). V was pared by 2 bases and J by 3 bases, with 11 bases between. Germline assignment: CDR1 SQVTM and CDR2 ANQGSEA. CDR3 length: 13 residues.

This chain connects TRBV29-1 to TRBJ1-4; D unclear. The CDR3 sequence is 14 residues long. Germline CDR1 and CDR2: SQVTM and ANQGSEA. V lost 6 bases and J 5 bases, leaving 16 bases between the germline ends. CDR3 DNA sequence: TGCAGCGTAACGAAACAGCAGACCAATGAAAAACTGTTTTTT. Amino acid sequence: CSVTKQQTNEKLFF.

The chain has TRBV27 and TRBJ1-5; D is uncertain. Trimming took 5 bases from V and 0 from J, leaving 11 bases between them. The CDR3 length is 15 residues. CDR1 MNHEY and CDR2 SMNVEV come from the germline V gene (reference sequence). CDR3 region: CASSEGPSSNQPQHF. Written as DNA, the CDR3 is TGTGCCAGCAGTGAAGGGCCGAGTAGCAATCAGCCCCAGCATTTT.

The chain joins TRBV29-1 to TRBJ2-7; D is unclear. Germline V gives CDR1 SQVTM, CDR2 ANQGSEA. CDR3 length: 12 residues. Trimming took 7 bases from V and 0 from J, leaving 10 bases between them. CDR3 residues: CSAKRSSYEQYF. The CDR3 bases are TGCAGCGCGAAGAGGAGCTCCTACGAGCAGTACTTC.

This clone came up a few times. The J gene is TRBJ1-5, the V gene TRBV4-1; 7 bases line up with TRBD1. CDR1 MGHRA and CDR2 YSYEKL come from the germline V gene. This CDR3 comprises 15 residues. Unmatched junction bases numbered 7, after V lost 3 bases and J lost 5 bases. DNA of the CDR3: TGCGCCAGCAGCCATTCGCGGGACAGCCATCAGCCCCAGCATTTT. Translated: CASSHSRDSHQPQHF.

The CDR3 nucleotides read TGCAGCGTTGTATGGCAGGGGGTTACTGAAGCTTTCTTT. It translates to CSVVWQGVTEAFF. The chain has TRBV29-1 and TRBJ1-1, with 7 bases aligning to TRBD1. Germline V CDR1 and CDR2: SQVTM, ANQGSEA. V lost 4 bases and J lost 5; bases outside the gene matches: 7. The CDR3 loop spans 13 amino acids.